The source of this T cell receptor beta chain is a study of blood T cell repertoires in COVID-19. Whole-study context: The United States, Italy and Spain were the sources of the acute and convalescent COVID-19 samples. Sources were T cells, B-cell-depleted T cells, or PBMCs; the material itself was cDNA or gDNA.

Study processing details: The assay estimated nucleated cells by amplifying reference gene primers. Some clones are missing from TCRdb's copy, which holds only in-frame ones; the method was immunoSEQ multiplex PCR. D and trimming come from the DNA, and the V and J calls and clone size come from that table. The sample carries roughly 200,000 clones, about 85% recorded once. The study counted Cohort 3 donors as recovered given two negative PCRs, clearance, or symptom resolution. The germline gives CDR1 SGHVS, CDR2 FNYEAQ. The CDR3 runs 18 residues. With 2 bases removed from V and 1 base from J, the gap between germline ends came to 20 bases.

V usage is TRBV7-6 and J usage is TRBJ1-1; D gene ambiguous. The sequence derives from a young woman who had recovered from COVID-19. The sample taken for sequencing was PBMCs or T cells enriched from blood (not recorded which). CDR3 sequence (DNA): TGTGCCAGCAGCTTACTAAACTACTTCAATCCCGCGAACACTGAAGCTTTCTTT. It is translated as CASSLLNYFNPANTEAFF.